This TCR beta chain was obtained from a study of cytomegalovirus exposure and HLA in healthy donors. Overall study results and limits: In a later analysis, productive TCRs from donors in an Asian-associated ancestry cluster reportedly carried fewer N-insertions than the cohort mean. Sequencing likely caused a cluster of highly shared sequence variants.

Remarks on this clone: What it recognizes is unknown.

It was with 60 Vbeta and 13 Jbeta primers that the PCR ran. Sequencing was performed with immunoSEQ multiplex PCR; in TCRdb, only in-frame clones are kept and a portion is missing. Of more than 85,000 clones in the sample, approximately 9% were seen once. The sequence derives from a man aged 50 or older in good health and CMV-seropositive. What was sequenced was PBMCs.

The CDR3, as DNA: TGTGCCAGCAGCTCCGGGACAGGGAGATACGAGCAGTACTTC. The encoded protein is CASSSGTGRYEQYF. This chain links TRBV5-8 with TRBJ2-7, with TRBD1 matching 9 bases. The trim removed 3 bases at V and 4 bases at J, leaving 5 bases unmatched. Per the germline V gene, CDR1 is SGHTS and CDR2 is YDEGEE. The CDR3 runs 14 residues.